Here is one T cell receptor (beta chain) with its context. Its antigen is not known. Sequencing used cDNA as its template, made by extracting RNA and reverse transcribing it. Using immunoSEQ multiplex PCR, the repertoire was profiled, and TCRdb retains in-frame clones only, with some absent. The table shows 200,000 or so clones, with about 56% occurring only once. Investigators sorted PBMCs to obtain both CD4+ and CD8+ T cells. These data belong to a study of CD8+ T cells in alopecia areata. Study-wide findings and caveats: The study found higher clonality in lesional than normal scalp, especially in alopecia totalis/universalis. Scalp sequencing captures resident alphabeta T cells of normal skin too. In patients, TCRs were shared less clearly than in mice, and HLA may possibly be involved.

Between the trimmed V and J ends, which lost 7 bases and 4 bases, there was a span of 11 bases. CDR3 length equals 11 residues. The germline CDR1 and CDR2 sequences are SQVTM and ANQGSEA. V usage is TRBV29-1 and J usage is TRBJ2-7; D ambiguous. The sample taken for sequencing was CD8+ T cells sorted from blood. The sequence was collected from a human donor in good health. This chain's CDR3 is CSAGSSYEQYF. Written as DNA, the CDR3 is TGCAGCGCAGGCAGTTCTTACGAGCAGTACTTC.